This T cell receptor beta chain was recovered during a study of cytomegalovirus exposure and HLA in healthy donors listed by TCRdb under 2017. With regard to the full study: An earlier analysis of roughly 500 of the donors reported 276 Gb of sequence data and around 120 million unique TCR beta sequences obtained from around 190 million T cells. Along with the roughly 670-subject first cohort, a separate validation cohort of 120 different subjects was used. Four to six DR-DQ haplotypes were handled as single units for association and clustering, since linkage in the cohort was strong. An early release that covered 500 to 800 HLA-typed donors contained 250 to 350 gigabases of sequencing data and tens of millions of unique TCR sequences. The genetic ancestry cluster associated with self-reported Caucasian donors included roughly four fifths of the roughly 400 genotyped donors. To decide whether each TCR beta V gene segment behaved as functional or pseudogenic, an earlier analysis of some 600 of the donors relied on high-throughput TCR beta sequencing. The number of typed donors differed by locus: 629-630 for A, B, C, DRB1 and DQB1; approximately 520 for DQA1; 606 for DPA1; and 400 to 480 for DPB1. HLA typing included class I and class II loci at four-digit resolution. High-throughput TCR immunosequencing, statistical association of individual TCRs with disease status, and machine learning were combined to predict cytomegalovirus infection status. Donor age, sex, ethnicity and CMV serostatus were collected together with the repertoire data. Genome-wide SNP genotypes for about three fifths of the roughly 700 donors were used in a later genetic analysis, which treated that subset as a discovery cohort. Rather than drawing on any new phenotypic data, the later analysis identified candidate immune exposures from TCR beta sequences and the way those sequences occurred across donors. The study profiled the T cell repertoires of hundreds of subjects by immunosequencing and related them to cytomegalovirus serostatus. In a later analysis, previously published TCR beta repertoires from about 640 donors were re-analyzed and high-resolution HLA genotyping was added so that TCR occurrence patterns could be studied. All discovery cohort repertoires had been generated using a single sequencing platform. Across 398 genotyped donors of the cohort, an average of about 240,000 unique TCR beta nucleotide sequences per donor were sequenced, and around 19% of those sequences were non-productive. The study was designed to test whether signatures of past pathogen exposure could be identified by cataloging public T cell receptors. The paper as a whole reports these results and caveats: Across donors, most TCR sequences were observed very rarely, whereas some public TCRs were present in many individuals. The authors suggested that the approach could potentially be generalized to other disease states and immunological phenotypes. In both the original and validation cohorts, the classifier was reported to diagnose cytomegalovirus status with high specificity and sensitivity. Strong co-occurrence of HLA alleles, especially DR and DQ, made assigning TCR associations to individual alleles difficult. In a later analysis, 15,000 to 20,000 TCR beta sequences were associated with specific HLA alleles at a false discovery rate of 0.05. A later analysis reported that several top co-occurrence clusters appeared linked to parvovirus B19, influenza, CMV and Epstein-Barr virus. Because counts were too low, about 15 rarely observed V segments, including chromosome 9 orphons, were left out of the earlier analysis of a few hundred of the donors. A later genetic analysis reported fewer N-insertions in productive TCRs among donors in an Asian-associated ancestry cluster than the roughly 650-donor mean. A cluster of highly shared sequence variants was judged likely to represent a technical artifact of the sequencing pipeline. Only TCR beta chains were sequenced in this cohort, and the absence of alpha or paired-chain data limited detectable features. Because HLA typing was unavailable for some donors at each locus, only the typed subset was used in association tests. The only immune exposure information available for the cohort was CMV serostatus. A further reported finding was that TCR beta sequences accurately predicted the HLA-A and HLA-B alleles for most subjects in the first cohort. In an earlier analysis of some 500 of the donors, most TCR beta V segments were observed in productive rearrangements about 87% or about 30% of the time, broadly matching IMGT annotations. In a later analysis, the rate of TCR association differed among HLA loci, with DRB1 alleles having the most associated TCRs and HLA-C alleles having the fewest. A later analysis found that most CMV-associated TCR beta chains appeared HLA-restricted, with HLA associations seemingly driven largely by CMV exposure. Because the 87-base-pair reads could not distinguish some IMGT-functional V segments, including TRBV6-2 and TRBV6-3, those segments were excluded. Compared with equally common non-associated chains, HLA-associated TCR beta chains in a later analysis were more clonally expanded and had lower generation probabilities. In a later genetic analysis, a missense DCLRE1C variant was associated with V-gene and J-gene trimming of TCR beta chains, and the association was replicated in an independent cohort. Correlated functional status among segregating V segments might be attributable to linkage disequilibrium, but an unknown experimental factor could not be ruled out. The study listed 164 TCR beta chains as associated with cytomegalovirus. Presence/absence analyses assumed roughly uniform sequencing depth across donors, an assumption that may not hold. In vitro tests confirmed that a few of the cytomegalovirus-associated TCR beta chains recognize cytomegalovirus antigens.

Libraries were prepared through the immunoSEQ multiplex PCR assay. For the multiplex PCR, a mixture combining 60 forward primers for TCR Vbeta segments and 13 reverse primers for TCR Jbeta segments was used. A multiplex PCR assay on genomic DNA amplified the CDR3 region of rearranged TCR beta genes. The amplified TCR beta libraries were sequenced on the Illumina HiSeq System as 87-base-pair reads. Per the authors' processing: In a later analysis, tens of millions of unique TCR beta chains were counted across the approximately 620 repertoires, and approximately 9.9 million of these chains were shared by at least two donors. Raw reads were error-corrected and collapsed into unique sequences by a nearest-neighbor algorithm in which closely related sequences were merged to remove PCR and sequencing errors. CDR3 sequences were aligned to IMGT reference sequences to assign V, D and J gene segments. For a sequence to be retained, a match of at least six nucleotides was required to both a V gene segment and a J gene segment. A rearrangement was called productive if the CDR3 had no stop codons and remained in frame with V and J, and every other rearrangement was called non-productive. Following IMGT convention, CDR3 was defined as the stretch from the second conserved V-encoded cysteine up to the conserved J-encoded phenylalanine. Sequences without an unambiguous match to a single V gene segment were excluded from the earlier analysis of 500 to 700 of the donors. An earlier analysis of 500 to 700 of the donors classified V segments as functional when productive rearrangements were above 56.7% and as segregating when the standard deviation between donors was above 5%. A statistical classification framework was built to diagnose cytomegalovirus status from the catalog of TCR beta chain sequences. A later analysis assigned V and J genes by comparing TCR nucleotide sequences with IMGT/GENE-DB human TR gene sequences. Using the TCRdist pipeline, a later analysis assigned CDR3 sequences along with most-parsimonious VDJ recombination scenarios. In a later analysis, each TCR beta chain was defined by its CDR3 amino acid sequence together with its V-gene family, and reads lacking a unique V-gene family were excluded. In a later analysis, 500 to 700 highly shared, low-generation-probability nucleotide sequences were removed to address suspected cross-contamination and a sequencing artifact. In a later analysis, a clonal expansion index was calculated for each public chain from normalized within-repertoire ranks of inferred template counts. In a later analysis, generation probabilities were computed with a VDJ recombination model fitted to out-of-frame rearrangements, and the resulting probabilities were checked against IGoR. Hypergeometric tests were used in a later analysis to score TCR-TCR, TCR-HLA and TCR-CMV co-occurrence, with a repertoire-size bias correction applied to the TCR pairs. To estimate false discovery rates, a later analysis permuted the HLA or CMV assignments 20 times. In a later analysis, co-occurring TCRs were grouped with DBSCAN, and TCRdist sequence similarity was added when clustering was performed within HLA-allele-positive subsets. For co-occurrence clustering, repertoires with fewer than 30,000 or more than 120,000 public chains were excluded, along with about five repertoires with anomalous nucleotide sharing. What TCRdb holds here is the immuneACCESS table cut down to in-frame rearrangements. Part of the clones is not present; checked against another copy, under half of the missing clones reflect an unresolved V gene, and the others are unexplained. V and J calls and clone size come straight from that table; D and trimming were deduced from the DNA. This sample holds hundreds of thousands of clones; around 76% were observed only once. The ten most abundant clones make up 6% of the sample.

Unmatched junction bases come to 3, with V trimmed by 1 base and J by 1 base. From its cysteine to its phenylalanine, the CDR3 spans 16 amino acids. The only DNA kept is the CDR3, 48 bases in frame from the first base. Taken from the germline V gene, the CDR1 and CDR2 loops are SGHDT and YYEEEE. The cohort comprised around 690 healthy bone marrow donors. Cohort members were all nominally healthy when sampled, although unrecorded immune exposures were likely present. The donor tested CMV seropositive, placing the donor among the approximately 310 seropositive members of the cohort. Each donor provided a peripheral blood sample, and peripheral blood mononuclear cells were used for TCR beta sequencing. Genomic DNA was extracted from the blood cell samples with the Qiagen DNeasy Blood Extraction Kit. This clone was seen a handful of times. The target of this receptor is not known. The input lacks base qualities; no much larger clone sits a single base away.

The sequencing input was PBMCs. The chain uses TRBV5-6 and TRBJ2-3, with 10 junctional bases fitting TRBD2. The TCR originated in a man between 40 and 49 years old in good health and CMV-seropositive. The nucleotides are TGTGCCAGCAGCTTGAGGGGACTAGCGCGCACAGATACGCAGTATTTT. Its amino acids are CASSLRGLARTDTQYF. Here the CDR3 is joined to the reference TRBV5-6 and TRBJ2-3 genes, and the full variable domain is: DAGVTQSPTHLIKTRGQQVTLRCSPKSGHDTVSWYQQALGQGPQFIFQYYEEEERQRGNFPDRFSGHQFPNYSSELNVNALLLGDSALYLCASSLRGLARTDTQYFGPGTRLTVL.